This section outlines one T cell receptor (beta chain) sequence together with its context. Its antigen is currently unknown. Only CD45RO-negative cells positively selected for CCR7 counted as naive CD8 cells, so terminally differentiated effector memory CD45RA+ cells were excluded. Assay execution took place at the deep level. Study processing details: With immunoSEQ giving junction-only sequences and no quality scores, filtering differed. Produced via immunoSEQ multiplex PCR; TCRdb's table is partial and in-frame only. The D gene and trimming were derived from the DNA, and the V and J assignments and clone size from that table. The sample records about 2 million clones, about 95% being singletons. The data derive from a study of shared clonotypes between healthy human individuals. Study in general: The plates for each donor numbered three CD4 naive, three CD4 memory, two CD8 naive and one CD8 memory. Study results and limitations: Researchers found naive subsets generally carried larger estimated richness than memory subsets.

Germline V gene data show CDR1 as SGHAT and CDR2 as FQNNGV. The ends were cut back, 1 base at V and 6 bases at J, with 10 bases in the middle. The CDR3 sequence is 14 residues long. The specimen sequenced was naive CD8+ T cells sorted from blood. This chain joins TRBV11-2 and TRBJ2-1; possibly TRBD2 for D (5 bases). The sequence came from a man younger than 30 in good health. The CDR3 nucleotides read TGTGCCAGCAGCTTAGTCGCCAGCGGCAATGAGCAGTTCTTC. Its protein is CASSLVASGNEQFF.